The source of this TCR beta chain is a study of OX40 agonist ivuxolimab in advanced cancers. About the research overall: Ivuxolimab was administered intravenously to patients at 0.01 to 10 mg/kg every 2 weeks. Partial responses were achieved by three patients: one hepatocellular carcinoma, two cutaneous melanoma.

Clones were read by immunoSEQ multiplex PCR, and TCRdb kept only the in-frame ones, dropping some. This sample has 55,000 to 75,000 clones, with approximately 90% found just once. No patient had autoimmune disease or received systemic immunosuppression. CDR3 length: 15 residues. CDR1 is GTSNPN, CDR2 SVGIG, per germline (reference sequence). V was cut by 3 bases and J by 1 base, with 13 bases left in between. The chain is built from TRBV30 and TRBJ2-1; TRBD2 might be the D (6 bases). Sample: CD4+ or CD8+ T cells sorted from blood, taken in a trial of the OX40 agonist ivuxolimab. This clonotype was sampled from an adult with an advanced solid tumor such as melanoma, head and neck, liver or kidney cancer. The CDR3 reads CAWRPMGLSYNEQFF. CDR3 nucleotides: TGTGCCTGGAGGCCCATGGGACTTTCCTACAATGAGCAGTTCTTC.